The rows below give T cell receptor beta chains drawn from one sample of a study of cytomegalovirus exposure and HLA in healthy donors. Assay used: immunoSEQ multiplex PCR; TCRdb lists only in-frame clones, some missing. The data show approximately 150,000 clones, 82% seen once. Sequenced sample: PBMCs. These TCRs come from a male donor in good health and CMV-seronegative. Each CDR3 is given with its conserved first and last residue.

V: TRBV27
J: TRBJ2-7
CDR3: CASSFTGVYEQYF

V: TRBV6-5
J: TRBJ2-1
CDR3: CASNVAGLSYNEQFF

V: TRBV5-6
J: TRBJ2-7
CDR3: CASRHDRDRGPHEQYF

V: TRBV4-2
J: TRBJ2-1
CDR3: CASSQEAGGPNEQFF

V: TRBV7-2
J: TRBJ2-2
CDR3: CASIFRQVNTGELFF

V: TRBV15
J: TRBJ1-1
CDR3: CATSRDAGYPPEAFF

V: TRBV28
J: TRBJ2-2
CDR3: CASSPQRDPNTGELFF

V: TRBV30
J: TRBJ1-2
CDR3: CAWGDRGLYGYTF

V: TRBV7-3
J: TRBJ1-1
CDR3: CASSRGTGSEAFF

V: TRBV5-4
J: TRBJ2-7
CDR3: CATHRAGGSYEQYF

V: TRBV27
J: TRBJ1-5
CDR3: CASSLGGAGNQPQHF

V: TRBV19
J: TRBJ1-4
CDR3: CASSVGYRNTNEKLFF

V: TRBV14
J: TRBJ2-1
CDR3: CASSQIKQYNEQFF

V: TRBV4-1
J: TRBJ2-1
CDR3: CASSGKSGNRQFF

V: TRBV2
J: TRBJ2-1
CDR3: CASSELGGANNEQFF

V: TRBV18
J: TRBJ1-1
CDR3: CASSPQKAGRGTEAFF

V: TRBV19
J: TRBJ2-1
CDR3: CASSLAGGNEQFF